The rows below give T cell receptor beta chains drawn from one sample of a study of T-cell memory formation after mild COVID-19. TCRdb itself ran the 5' RACE reads through MiXCR, one entry per CDR3 protein. The sample carries 250,000 to 350,000 distinct CDR3 sequences, roughly a fifth recorded once. The source material was PBMCs or a T cell subset sorted from them (not recorded which). The receptor source for this set is a man between 18 and 29 years old who had mild COVID-19 (a few samples of this study predate the infection). Cell type and time point are not known. CDR3s include the opening cysteine and the closing phenylalanine or tryptophan. Each record gives: D gene, clone size, J gene, V gene, CDR3 DNA, CDR3 protein. A D gene is named only where the DNA matches it firmly. The listing skips clone size in some rows; elsewhere it reads once, few, many or a size class.

NA NA TRBJ1-4 TRBV20-1 TGCAGTGCTAGACCCAGGTCGTACAGTATGGAAAAACTGTTTTTT CSARPRSYSMEKLFF
NA NA TRBJ2-3 TRBV6-6 TGTGCCAGCTCCTACCGTGGGCGTACGAGCTATACGCAGTATTTT CASSYRGRTSYTQYF
NA NA TRBJ2-5 TRBV6-5 TGTGCCAGCAGTTACTTTTGGGGGGCGGAGACCCAGTACTTC CASSYFWGAETQYF
NA NA TRBJ2-1 TRBV20-1 TGCAGTGCTAGCCGTGCGGTCAAGGAGCAGTTCTTC CSASRAVKEQFF
NA NA TRBJ2-3 TRBV10-3 TGTGCCATCACAGGGGTCGGCACAGATACGCAGTATTTT CAITGVGTDTQYF
NA NA TRBJ2-7 TRBV12-5 TGTGCTAGTGGTTTGGTAACAGGCCCAGTTTCGCACGAGCAGTACTTC CASGLVTGPVSHEQYF
NA NA TRBJ2-1 TRBV7-9 TGTGCCAGCAGCTTAGCCCGGGGTGCCTACAATGAGCAGTTCTTC CASSLARGAYNEQFF
TRBD1 NA TRBJ1-2 TRBV4-3 TGCGCCAGCAGCCGCCGGGACAGGGGGTTCGGTGGCTACACCTTC CASSRRDRGFGGYTF
NA few TRBJ2-2 TRBV7-9 TGTGCCAGCAGCTGGGACATCTCGAACACCGGGGAGCTGTTTTTT CASSWDISNTGELFF
TRBD1 NA TRBJ1-1 TRBV7-3 TGTGCCAGCAGCTTAACGTCCAGGGGGCGAACTGAAGCTTTCTTT CASSLTSRGRTEAFF
NA NA TRBJ2-5 TRBV10-3 TGTGCCATCAGTGAGGCGTCAGCACAAGAGACCCAGTACTTC CAISEASAQETQYF
TRBD1 NA TRBJ2-4 TRBV6-2/TRBV6-3 TGTGCCAGCAGTTACCCCGGGACAGGGGGCTTAAACATTCAGTACTTC CASSYPGTGGLNIQYF
NA many TRBJ2-3 TRBV5-1 TGCGCCAGCAGCTTGGGACGGGGTCCAGATACGCAGTATTTT CASSLGRGPDTQYF
NA few TRBJ2-2 TRBV19 TGTGCCAGTAATCATCCGGGGGAAACCGGGGAGCTGTTTTTT CASNHPGETGELFF
TRBD1 few TRBJ2-5 TRBV5-1 TGCGCCAGCAAGTATGGGACAGGAGAGACCCAGTACTTC CASKYGTGETQYF
TRBD1 NA TRBJ1-5 TRBV12-3/TRBV12-4 TGTGCCAGCAGTTTAATTGTTCAGGGGGCTCAGCCCCAGCATTTT CASSLIVQGAQPQHF
NA NA TRBJ1-1 TRBV2 TGTGCCAGCAGCGAGCAGGGGAAACTGAACACTGAAGCTTTCTTT CASSEQGKLNTEAFF
NA NA TRBJ1-1 TRBV30 TGTGCCTGGATTGATGGACGGCGCTTCCTCGCTGAAGCTTTCTTT CAWIDGRRFLAEAFF
NA many TRBJ2-5 TRBV11-2 TGTGCCAGCAGCCCTGGAGTAACCCAGTACTTC CASSPGVTQYF
NA NA TRBJ2-7 TRBV6-5 TGTGCCAGCAGTTACTCAAGGGGGGTCTACGAGCAGTACTTC CASSYSRGVYEQYF
NA NA TRBJ2-1 TRBV4-3 TGCGCCAGCAGCCAAGATCAAACTTCGCATGAGCAGTTCTTC CASSQDQTSHEQFF
NA few TRBJ2-7 TRBV6-2/TRBV6-3 TGTGCCAGCAGGGGAGGTATCCGAGTGATCTACGAGCAGTACTTC CASRGGIRVIYEQYF
TRBD1 NA TRBJ1-1 TRBV5-4 TGTGCCAGCAGCTCAACCGACTACAGGGGGCTGAACACTGAAGCTTTCTTT CASSSTDYRGLNTEAFF
TRBD1 NA TRBJ1-2 TRBV20-1 TGCAGTGCTACTGGGACAGGGGGGTTTGGTGGCTACACCTTC CSATGTGGFGGYTF
NA NA TRBJ1-5 TRBV6-1 TGTGCCAGCATTCCCGGGACACACAATCAGCCCCAGCATTTT CASIPGTHNQPQHF
NA NA TRBJ2-1 TRBV24-1 TGTGCCACCAGTAAAGGGACTTCGGAGTTCTTC CATSKGTSEFF
NA NA TRBJ2-7 TRBV12-3/TRBV12-4 TGTGCCAGCAGTGTAGTCGGGGAGCAGTACTTC CASSVVGEQYF
NA many TRBJ1-1 TRBV27 TGTGCCAGCAGTTTCAACCCGAACACTGAAGCTTTCTTT CASSFNPNTEAFF
NA few TRBJ2-3 TRBV7-7 TGTGCCAGCAGCCCCTTCGGGGGCGCCGAGGCTACGCAGTATTTT CASSPFGGAEATQYF
NA few TRBJ1-1 TRBV5-1 TGCGCCAGCAGCTCCGACGGGCCTGAAGCTTTCTTT CASSSDGPEAFF
NA NA TRBJ2-3 TRBV7-2 TGTGCCACCAAGACAAGTAGCACAGATACGCAGTATTTT CATKTSSTDTQYF
NA NA TRBJ2-2 TRBV5-1 TGCGCCAGCAGCCACGGGGGCGCGAACACCGGGGAGCTGTTTTTT CASSHGGANTGELFF
NA NA TRBJ2-1 TRBV2 TGTGCCAGCAGGGCCGACAGCAGCTCCTACAATGAGCAGTTCTTC CASRADSSSYNEQFF
TRBD1 NA TRBJ1-4 TRBV12-3/TRBV12-4 TGTGCCAGCAGCCGGGACAGGGCTGGGGAAAAACTGTTTTTT CASSRDRAGEKLFF
NA few TRBJ2-2 TRBV5-1 TGCGCCAGCCGACAATTAGACACCGGGGAGCTGTTTTTT CASRQLDTGELFF
NA NA TRBJ2-3 TRBV29-1 TGCAGCGTTGAAGATCTTCAGAACACAGATACGCAGTATTTT CSVEDLQNTDTQYF
TRBD2 NA TRBJ2-3 TRBV9 TGTGCCAGCAGCGTAGGACTAGCGGGGGGCACAGATACGCAGTATTTT CASSVGLAGGTDTQYF
NA NA TRBJ1-1 TRBV7-2 TGTGCCAGCAGCTTCGCAGGATATGAAGCTTTCTTT CASSFAGYEAFF
NA NA TRBJ1-1 TRBV21-1 TGTGCCAGCAGCAACCTTCTCTTCTTCGCGGACACTGAAGCTTTCTTT CASSNLLFFADTEAFF